The sequence of this T cell receptor (beta chain) was determined in a study of T cell clonality in common variable immunodeficiency. Findings and limits, study-wide: Common variable immunodeficiency TCR beta sequences reportedly had fewer deletions and N-nucleotide insertions.

About this clone: Antigen unknown. The missing CDR3 end, 3 residues past where the read stops, is filled in from the germline J gene.

Using immunoSEQ multiplex PCR, the repertoire was profiled, and TCRdb retains in-frame clones only, with some absent. Captured here are fewer than 40,000 clones, none seen once; the top ten comprise around 5%. Germline CDR1 LNHDA, CDR2 SQIVND (reference sequence). This CDR3 has 15 residues. This chain connects TRBV19 to TRBJ1-2; the D gene is possibly TRBD1 (5 bases). Sample: peripheral blood mononuclear cells. This TCR was recovered from a human donor with common variable immunodeficiency. The CDR3 here is CASSLFKHDSEGYTF. The sequenced part of the CDR3 DNA is TGTGCCAGTAGCCTATTCAAGCATGACAGTGAAGGC.